What follows is one TCR beta chain and its context. What it binds is unknown. The PCR ran on 60 Vbeta and 13 Jbeta primers. Using immunoSEQ multiplex PCR, the repertoire was profiled, and TCRdb retains in-frame clones only, with some absent. In the table there are 200,000 or so clones, 75% to 90% of which are singletons. The sample originates from a study of cytomegalovirus exposure and HLA in healthy donors. Findings and limits, study-wide: As a later analysis showed, several of the most significant clusters appeared to be linked to common viral pathogens.

The CDR3 runs 16 residues. J was trimmed by 2 bases and V by 0 bases; bases with no gene match: 6. Per germline, CDR1 LGHNA and CDR2 YSLEER. The chain employs TRBV4-3 and TRBJ2-7; 8 bases are a match to TRBD2. Sequencing used PBMCs. The TCR sequence derives from a man aged 35 to 55 in good health and CMV-seropositive. This CDR3 is CASSQELAGGPYEQYF. CDR3 coding DNA: TGCGCCAGCAGCCAAGAACTGGCGGGGGGCCCCTACGAGCAGTACTTC.